This passage covers 24 T cell receptor beta chains from one sample sequenced in a study of blood T cells in healthy people across ages. Alongside a J-beta primer mix, a sample-barcoded 5' primer served in a second PCR lasting about 7 to 12 cycles. MiXCR, applied by TCRdb to the 5' RACE reads, yields one record per CDR3 protein. The table includes around 1,900,000 distinct CDR3 sequences, around 40% detected once. Sequenced input: blood. The origin of the receptors is a human donor in good health.

This clonotype was observed a handful of times. CDR3 bases: TGTGCCAGCAGTTTCAGTCAGGGGGAGAGGAACTATGGCTACACCTTC. It codes for CASSFSQGERNYGYTF. The chain uses TRBV27 and TRBJ1-2, with 7 bases identical to TRBD1. Germline V gene lookup returns CDR1 MNHEY and CDR2 SMNVEV (reference sequence). The J segment lost 2 bases and the V segment lost 3 bases, leaving 9 bases of the junction unmatched. The CDR3 sequence is 16 residues long.

The V gene is TRBV20-1, the J gene TRBJ1-1; D is unresolved. In germline, CDR1 is DFQATT, CDR2 SNEGSKA (reference sequence). V was cut by 0 bases and J by 2 bases, with 13 bases left in between. This CDR3 spans 15 amino acids. DNA of the CDR3: TGCAGTGCTAGAGAAGGATCACATACCAACACTGAAGCTTTCTTT. Translating it yields CSAREGSHTNTEAFF.

This clonotype appeared a few times. DNA of the CDR3: TGTGCCAGCAGCTCCGCCGGGACGGCCTATGGCTACACCTTC. Translated: CASSSAGTAYGYTF. This sequence joins TRBV7-2 and TRBJ1-2; D is possibly TRBD1 (5 bases). V was shortened by 4 bases and J by 4 bases, with 13 bases between the two germline ends. The CDR3 has 14 amino acids. Germline V gives CDR1 SGHTA, CDR2 FQGNSA.

The CDR3 region has the DNA TGCAGTGCTAGAGCCCTACCGCACAATGAGCAGTTCTTC. Encoded protein: CSARALPHNEQFF. The J gene is TRBJ2-1, the V gene TRBV20-1, with D uncertain. The germline CDR1 and CDR2 sequences are DFQATT and SNEGSKA (reference sequence). V was clipped by 1 base and J by 5 bases, with 9 bases between them. The CDR3 is 13 amino acids.

This clonotype has just a few counts. The chain couples TRBV11-1 to TRBJ2-3; 7 nucleotides line up with TRBD1. The V gene's germline CDR1 is SGHAT and CDR2 FQDESV (reference sequence). Trimming cost V 0 bases and J 1 base; bases outside gene matches: 19. The CDR3 contains 21 residues. The CDR3 coding sequence is TGTGCCAGCAGCTTAGCTTTTGACAGGGTGGCCCTCCGCGACGGCACAGATACGCAGTATTTT. This codes for CASSLAFDRVALRDGTDTQYF.

The rearrangement links TRBV4-2 to TRBJ1-4; 10 bases match TRBD1. V dropped 0 bases and J dropped 7; count of bases not matched to a gene: 8. The CDR3 is 17 amino acids. Germline CDR1 LGHNA, CDR2 YNFKEQ. CDR3 DNA: TGTGCCAGCAGCCAAGATGGCGTAGGGACAGGGGTTGAAAAACTGTTTTTT. Protein product: CASSQDGVGTGVEKLFF.

This clonotype was detected only a few times. V is TRBV27 and J is TRBJ1-6; a weak D match, TRBD1 (5 bases). The CDR3 sequence is 14 residues long. The V end lost 2 bases, the J end lost 7 bases, and 9 bases lay between the germline ends. Germline CDR1 MNHEY, CDR2 SMNVEV (reference sequence). In nucleotides, the CDR3 is TGTGCCAGCAGTTTAGTCTCAGGGAATTCACCCCTCCACTTT. Protein: CASSLVSGNSPLHF.

This clonotype was counted only a few times. The gene calls are TRBV5-1 and TRBJ2-5; D may be TRBD1 (6 bases). Trimming pared 9 bases from V and 7 bases from J, leaving 25 bases between. Germline V gene sequence: CDR1 SGHRS, CDR2 YFSETQ. The CDR3 consists of 15 residues. CDR3 bases: TGCGCCACCAGGACTGAGGCGGCCGTACAGGGGACCCAGTACTTC. Residues: CATRTEAAVQGTQYF.

The V call is TRBV18, the J call TRBJ1-4; the match to TRBD1 covers 8 bases. The trim removed 3 bases at V and 3 bases at J, leaving 6 bases unmatched. Germline CDR1 KGHSH, CDR2 LQKENI. CDR3 length: 16 residues. CDR3: CASSPGTGRPNEKLFF. The DNA of the CDR3 is TGTGCCAGCTCACCCGGGACAGGACGGCCTAATGAAAAACTGTTTTTT.

The table lists this clonotype with a few counts. This chain connects TRBV11-1 to TRBJ2-5; D is perhaps TRBD1 (5 bases). CDR1 is SGHAT, CDR2 FQDESV, per germline (reference sequence). The CDR3 is 15 amino acids. V lost 1 base to trimming and J lost 5 bases, with 14 bases between them. The CDR3 nucleotides read TGTGCCAGCAGCTTAGGGGCAGGGCGGCCGGAGACCCAGTACTTC. Amino acid sequence: CASSLGAGRPETQYF.

This clonotype was counted a few times. The chain links TRBV7-6 to TRBJ2-1, with TRBD2 matching 12 bases. Losses at the gene ends were 3 bases for V and 8 bases for J; bases not matched to a gene: 5. The CDR3 spans 15 residues. The germline V gene has CDR1 SGHVS and CDR2 FNYEAQ. CDR3 nucleotide sequence: TGTGCCAGCAGCTTTTCCCTAGCGGGAGGGCATGAGCAGTTCTTC. It is translated as CASSFSLAGGHEQFF.

As to this clonotype: With a much larger clone just one base away, this may be a read error. The chain uses TRBV28 and TRBJ1-5; 9 bases fit TRBD1. The CDR3 consists of 13 residues. From germline, CDR1 is MDHEN and CDR2 SYDVKM. The CDR3 region is CVSRDRGNQPQHF. CDR3 nucleotides: TGTGTCAGCAGGGACAGGGGCAATCAGCCCCAGCATTTT.

This clonotype was found a few times. The DNA for the CDR3 is TGTGCCAGCAACCCGCGGGCAGGGAAAGGCGAGACCCAGTACTTC. As protein: CASNPRAGKGETQYF. The chain employs TRBV6-5 and TRBJ2-7; TRBD1 or TRBD2 may be the D gene (5 bases each). The DNA end is more similar to TRBJ2-5, so the J call may be wrong. There are 15 residues in the CDR3. From germline, CDR1 is MNHEY and CDR2 SVGAGI.

A single count supports this clonotype. This sequence joins TRBV2 and TRBJ1-6, with a weak D call TRBD1 (5 bases). The germline V gene has CDR1 SNHLY and CDR2 FYNNEI. V lost 9 bases to trimming and J lost 0 bases, with 9 bases between them. The CDR3 runs 14 residues. CDR3 protein: CARGRSSYNSPLHF. The CDR3, as DNA: TGTGCCAGGGGGCGGAGCTCCTATAATTCACCCCTCCACTTT.

A few counts support this clonotype. The CDR3 is CASSLGGDVNEQFF. The CDR3 DNA reads as TGTGCCAGCAGCTTAGGAGGGGACGTCAATGAGCAGTTCTTC. V and J are TRBV7-2 and TRBJ2-1; D possibly matches TRBD1 or TRBD2 (5 bases each). CDR3 size: 14 residues. Germline CDR1 is SGHTA and CDR2 is FQGNSA. Trimming took off 1 base at V and 6 bases at J, with 10 bases between the two ends.

Points on this clonotype: A read error may produce the germline difference seen at one junction end. This chain connects TRBV5-1 to TRBJ2-4, with 8 bases identical to TRBD1. Gene TRBJ2-7 matches the end of the DNA better, so the J call may be wrong. CDR1 and CDR2 from the germline V gene are SGHRS and YFSETQ. The CDR3 runs 13 residues. The CDR3 nucleotides read TGCGCCAGCGGCTTGGACAGGGAATACGAGCAGTACTTC. This sequence encodes CASGLDREYEQYF.

This clonotype was seen a few times. Being one base from a much bigger clone, this may be a read error. This sequence joins TRBV4-2 and TRBJ1-2; D unresolved. The CDR3 consists of 14 residues. Germline CDR1 LGHNA, CDR2 YNFKEQ. The V and J ends lost 1 base and 2 bases respectively, with 8 bases between them. DNA for the CDR3: TGTGCCAGCAGCCAAGTAGCGACGAACTATGGCTACACCTTC. This codes for CASSQVATNYGYTF.

This clonotype was detected only a few times. This chain connects TRBV5-1 to TRBJ1-1; D unclear. V lost 0 bases to trimming and J lost 8 bases, with 14 bases between them. The CDR3 spans 14 residues. Germline lookup yields CDR1 SGHRS and CDR2 YFSETQ. CDR3 coding DNA: TGCGCCAGCAGCTTGGATTCCCAGGCCGAGGAAGCTTTCTTT. Amino acids: CASSLDSQAEEAFF.

V usage is TRBV20-1 and J usage is TRBJ2-1; D not resolved. The CDR3 is 15 amino acids. Per germline, CDR1 DFQATT and CDR2 SNEGSKA (reference sequence). Trimming cost V 0 bases and J 1 base, with 10 bases left between them. CDR3 protein: CSARDRVRSYNEQFF. CDR3 nucleotides: TGCAGTGCTAGAGACCGGGTGCGATCCTACAATGAGCAGTTCTTC.

This clonotype was counted a few times. The chain joins TRBV28 to TRBJ2-4; D assignment may be TRBD1 or TRBD2 (5 bases each). The CDR3 spans 13 residues. CDR1 MDHEN and CDR2 SYDVKM come from the germline V gene. The germline V and J ends were trimmed by 1 base and 8 bases, with 9 bases remaining between them. The CDR3: CASSLSGADIQYF. CDR3 sequence (DNA): TGTGCCAGCAGTTTATCCGGGGCGGACATTCAGTACTTC.

This clonotype was seen a handful of times. This chain links TRBV7-2 with TRBJ2-3, with 8 bases lining up with TRBD2. Germline V CDR1 and CDR2: SGHTA, FQGNSA. V was clipped by 4 bases and J by 4 bases; unmatched bases: 4. The CDR3 is 14 residues long. CDR3 in amino acids: CASSSLAASDTQYF. Written as DNA, the CDR3 is TGTGCCAGCAGCTCACTAGCGGCCTCAGATACGCAGTATTTT.

The V call is TRBV9, the J call TRBJ2-1; the D gene is possibly TRBD1 (6 bases). The CDR3 loop spans 13 amino acids. Germline V gives CDR1 SGDLS, CDR2 YYNGEE. Deletions cut 1 base from V and 13 bases from J, with 15 bases between. The CDR3 loop reads CASSVKSGETQFF. The CDR3 coding sequence is TGTGCCAGCAGCGTAAAATCAGGGGAGACCCAGTTCTTC.

In its sample, this clonotype was seen once. The chain carries TRBV5-6 and TRBJ1-4; a weak D match, TRBD1 (6 bases). V lost 0 bases and J 7 bases, leaving 7 bases between the germline ends. This CDR3 has 13 amino acids. Looked up from germline, CDR1 is SGHDT and CDR2 is YYEEEE. CDR3: CASSLGGPEKLFF. Written as DNA, the CDR3 is TGTGCCAGCAGCTTGGGGGGGCCTGAAAAACTGTTTTTT.

The gene calls are TRBV6-2 or TRBV6-3 and TRBJ1-1; D gene unclear. The ends were cut back, 2 bases at V and 5 bases at J, with 9 bases in the middle. Germline values: CDR1 MNHEY, CDR2 SVGEGT. This CDR3 spans 13 amino acids. In DNA form, the CDR3 reads TGTGCCAGCAGTTACGTCTTTCAGACTGAAGCTTTCTTT. Its protein is CASSYVFQTEAFF.